The 27 T cell receptor beta chains below come from one sample, sequenced in a study of cytomegalovirus exposure and HLA in healthy donors. Using immunoSEQ multiplex PCR, the repertoire was profiled, and TCRdb retains in-frame clones only, with some absent. The sample has under 150,000 clones; 80% to 95% are singletons. Sequencing was carried out using PBMCs. The receptor set was obtained from a man in his late teens or twenties in good health and CMV-seronegative.

This chain joins TRBV21-1 and TRBJ2-7; TRBD1 was called by the table and not checked on the DNA. TRBV21-1 is shown as a pseudogene. The CDR3 runs 16 residues. The CDR3 protein is CASSKAVQGALDEQYF. CDR3 nucleotide sequence: TGTGCCAGCAGCAAAGCTGTCCAGGGGGCGCTGGACGAGCAGTACTTC.

The CDR3, as DNA: TGTGCCAGCAGCTTTGCAGGGGAGCAGTACGTC. It codes for CASSFAGEQYV. The genes are TRBV7-9 and TRBJ2-7; the D gene is possibly TRBD1 (5 bases). The germline V and J ends were trimmed by 3 bases and 7 bases, with 7 bases remaining between them. This CDR3 is 11 amino acids long. CDR1 is SEHNR, CDR2 FQNEAQ, per germline (reference sequence).

The rearrangement links TRBV6-5 to TRBJ1-1; possibly TRBD1 for D (5 bases). Between the trimmed V and J ends, which lost 1 base and 1 base, there was a span of 10 bases. The germline V gene has CDR1 MNHEY and CDR2 SVGAGI. This CDR3 has 15 amino acids. CDR3 coding DNA: TGTGCCAGCAGTTACTATAACAGGCAGAACACTGAAGCTTTCTTT. Its protein is CASSYYNRQNTEAFF.

The chain couples TRBV27 to TRBJ1-2; perhaps TRBD1 as D (6 bases). CDR1 and CDR2 from the germline V gene are MNHEY and SMNVEV (reference sequence). The CDR3 contains 13 residues. The V end was cut by 6 bases, the J end by 2 bases, with 10 bases between. The CDR3 DNA reads as TGTGCCAGCAGACGAACAGGGAACTATGGCTACACCTTC. It is translated as CASRRTGNYGYTF.

The chain recombines TRBV30 with TRBJ1-1; 7 nucleotides match TRBD1. V dropped 4 bases and J dropped 0; count of bases not matched to a gene: 5. This CDR3 is built from 14 residues. CDR1 GTSNPN and CDR2 SVGIG come from the germline V gene (reference sequence). The chain's CDR3 is CAWTLTGMNTEAFF. The CDR3 DNA reads as TGTGCCTGGACCTTGACAGGGATGAACACTGAAGCTTTCTTT.

The chain has TRBV6-1 and TRBJ2-5; 8 nucleotides agree with TRBD1. The CDR3 has 15 residues. Looked up from germline, CDR1 is MNHNS and CDR2 is SASEGT. V trimming: 7 bases; J trimming: 4 bases; junction bases outside the gene matches: 11. DNA of the CDR3: TGTGCCAGCATCGATGGACAGGGCGGAGGAGAGACCCAGTACTTC. Translated, it gives CASIDGQGGGETQYF.

The rearrangement uses TRBV18 and TRBJ2-5; a weak D match, TRBD2 (6 bases). CDR3 size: 14 residues. The germline CDR1 and CDR2 sequences are KGHSH and LQKENI. V was trimmed by 6 bases and J by 2 bases, leaving 13 bases between them. CDR3 region: CASSAGPSQETQYF. In DNA form, the CDR3 reads TGTGCCAGCTCCGCGGGACCCTCTCAAGAGACCCAGTACTTC.

This clone turned up a few times. This chain connects TRBV7-3 to TRBJ1-3, with TRBD1 as a possible D gene (5 bases). V was trimmed by 5 bases and J by 4 bases, leaving 12 bases between them. The CDR3 runs 14 residues. Germline V gene data show CDR1 as SGHTA and CDR2 as FQGTGA. The CDR3 bases are TGTGCCAGCAGCCCCGGGGGTCGGGGAAACACCATATATTTT. This sequence encodes CASSPGGRGNTIYF.

The rearrangement uses TRBV2 and TRBJ1-4; 7 bases fit TRBD1. The CDR3 consists of 14 residues. The junction had 13 bases not matched to a gene; V was cut back by 10 bases and J by 8 bases. The V gene's germline CDR1 is SNHLY and CDR2 FYNNEI. The CDR3 DNA is TGTGCCACCGCCGACAGGGACTTACGAGAAAAACTGTTTTTT. This gives the protein CATADRDLREKLFF.

This chain links TRBV4-1 with TRBJ1-1; 8 nucleotides agree with TRBD1. The J segment lost 7 bases and the V segment lost 1 base, leaving 8 bases of the junction unmatched. The CDR3 is made up of 15 amino acids. Germline V CDR1 and CDR2: MGHRA, YSYEKL. The CDR3 reads CASSQAGQGGLEAFF. CDR3 in DNA: TGCGCCAGCAGCCAAGCCGGACAGGGAGGCCTTGAAGCTTTCTTT.

CDR3 sequence (DNA): TGTGCCAGCAGCTCGGCCCGGACAGGGGGCGCGCGGAACTATGGCTACACCTTC. Encoded protein: CASSSARTGGARNYGYTF. The genes are TRBV5-5 and TRBJ1-2, with 11 bases identical to TRBD1. After removal of 3 bases from V and 2 bases from J, the junction contained 12 bases not matched to a gene. The CDR3 is made up of 18 amino acids. Germline values: CDR1 SGHKS, CDR2 YYEKEE (reference sequence).

The chain combines TRBV19 with TRBJ2-3, with a possible D match to TRBD2 (6 bases). CDR1 and CDR2 (germline): LNHDA, SQIVND (reference sequence). The V end was cut by 3 bases, the J end by 7 bases, with 23 bases between. The CDR3 sequence is 17 residues long. The CDR3 DNA sequence: TGTGCCAGTAGTATCGCAGGGCGGGGTTTGATGATGAATACGCAGTATTTT. It codes for CASSIAGRGLMMNTQYF. The variable domain in full, with the rest retrieved from reference TRBV19 and TRBJ2-3, is DGGITQSPKYLFRKEGQNVTLSCEQNLNHDAMYWYRQDPGQGLRLIYYSQIVNDFQKGDIAEGYSVSREKKESFPLTVTSAQKNPTAFYLCASSIAGRGLMMNTQYFGPGTRLTVL.

The V and J genes are TRBV5-4 and TRBJ2-7; D is unclear. V lost 0 bases and J 4 bases, leaving 11 bases between the germline ends. The V gene's germline CDR1 is SGHNT and CDR2 YYREEE (reference sequence). This CDR3 has 14 amino acids. The CDR3 is CASSLVRLGYEQYV. CDR3 coding DNA: TGTGCCAGCAGCTTGGTTAGACTCGGTTACGAGCAGTACGTC.

This clone was found once. The chain links TRBV9 to TRBJ2-5; 10 bases align to TRBD1. The CDR3 spans 16 residues. Per the germline V gene, CDR1 is SGDLS and CDR2 is YYNGEE. V lost 0 bases to trimming and J lost 5 bases; unmatched junction nucleotides: 7. CDR3 sequence reads: CASSVEGQGHMETQYF. Here the CDR3 DNA reads TGTGCCAGCAGCGTAGAGGGACAGGGGCACATGGAGACCCAGTACTTC.

The chain is built from TRBV5-1 and TRBJ2-2; 12 bases fit TRBD2. Germline V gene sequence: CDR1 SGHRS, CDR2 YFSETQ. Trimming cost V 4 bases and J 3 bases; bases outside gene matches: 10. The CDR3 consists of 18 residues. The CDR3 DNA reads TGCGCCAGCAGCCCCGGACTAGCGGGGCGGCCGCACACCGGGGAGCTGTTTTTT. It translates to CASSPGLAGRPHTGELFF.

V and J are TRBV7-9 and TRBJ1-1, with D maybe TRBD1 (6 bases). This CDR3 contains 13 residues. Per the germline V gene, CDR1 is SEHNR and CDR2 is FQNEAQ (reference sequence). The V end lost 9 bases, the J end lost 1 base, and 12 bases lay between the germline ends. CDR3 residues: CASRQETNTEAFF. Written as DNA, the CDR3 is TGTGCCAGTCGACAGGAGACGAACACTGAAGCTTTCTTT.

V is TRBV5-4 and J is TRBJ1-2; 9 bases match TRBD1. CDR3 length equals 14 residues. J lost 6 bases, V lost 0 bases, and 3 bases had no gene match. CDR1 is SGHNT and CDR2 is YYREEE in the germline V gene (reference sequence). The CDR3 DNA is TGTGCCAGCAGCTTGGGTGACAGGGGGGATGGCTACACCTTC. As protein: CASSLGDRGDGYTF.

The J gene is TRBJ1-5, the V gene TRBV18; weak D call: TRBD1 (6 bases). The germline gives CDR1 KGHSH, CDR2 LQKENI. Trimming cost V 3 bases and J 0 bases, with 15 bases left between them. CDR3 length equals 17 residues. The CDR3 protein is CASSPRQDAYSNQPQHF. Here the CDR3 DNA reads TGTGCCAGCTCACCTCGACAGGATGCTTATAGCAATCAGCCCCAGCATTTT.

V is TRBV18 and J is TRBJ2-5; possibly TRBD1 for D (6 bases). The germline V and J ends were trimmed by 0 bases and 6 bases, with 17 bases remaining between them. The CDR3 length is 16 residues. Germline V lookup: CDR1 KGHSH, CDR2 LQKENI. In DNA form, the CDR3 reads TGTGCCAGCTCACCACCGGGTCAAGACAGGTCGAAGACCCAGTACTTC. The encoded protein is CASSPPGQDRSKTQYF.

This clone was picked up a small number of times. This rearrangement joins TRBV5-1 to TRBJ2-3; 8 bases are a match to TRBD2. V lost 5 bases to trimming and J lost 4 bases; unmatched junction nucleotides: 6. CDR1 is SGHRS and CDR2 is YFSETQ in the germline V gene. This CDR3 has 14 residues. The CDR3 sequence is CASRPGLVSDTQYF. The CDR3 nucleotides are TGCGCCAGCAGACCGGGACTAGTCTCAGATACGCAGTATTTT.

This chain links TRBV5-4 with TRBJ2-3; 12 positions match TRBD2. The CDR3 is made up of 15 amino acids. With V trimmed by 1 base and J by 4 bases, 1 base remained unmatched. CDR1 is SGHNT, CDR2 YYREEE, per germline (reference sequence). DNA for the CDR3: TGTGCCAGCAGCTTGAGACTAGCGGGAGCAGATACGCAGTATTTT. Its protein is CASSLRLAGADTQYF.

This rearrangement joins TRBV5-1 to TRBJ2-5; D might be TRBD2 (7 bases). Germline loops: CDR1 SGHRS, CDR2 YFSETQ. The CDR3 spans 13 residues. V lost 4 bases and J lost 5, with 12 bases in between. Written as DNA, the CDR3 is TGCGCCAGCAGCGGCGGGGGCGGCGAGACCCAGTACTTC. Its translation is CASSGGGGETQYF.

V and J are TRBV19 and TRBJ1-5; 8 nucleotides line up with TRBD1. The germline V gene encodes CDR1 LNHDA and CDR2 SQIVND (reference sequence). V shed 8 bases, J shed 0 bases, and the junction held 6 bases outside the gene matches. The CDR3 runs 15 residues. CDR3: CASGGQAYSNQPQHF. The CDR3 region has the DNA TGTGCCAGTGGGGGACAGGCATATAGCAATCAGCCCCAGCATTTT.

The V and J genes are TRBV2 and TRBJ1-1, with D hard to call. CDR1 and CDR2 (germline): SNHLY, FYNNEI. CDR3 size: 14 residues. The germline V and J ends were trimmed by 8 bases and 2 bases, with 15 bases remaining between them. In DNA form, the CDR3 reads TGTGCCAGCGGGGAGGACGGACCTAACACTGAAGCTTTCTTT. Its protein is CASGEDGPNTEAFF.

V gene TRBV19 combines with J gene TRBJ2-7, with 8 bases aligning to TRBD1. The V segment lost 7 bases and the J segment 5 bases; nucleotides outside the gene matches: 10. The CDR3 has 14 amino acids. Germline CDR1 reads LNHDA; CDR2 reads SQIVND (reference sequence). CDR3 nucleotide sequence: TGTGCCAGTAATCCAGGGCAGGGGGCTCACGAGCAGTACTTC. This codes for CASNPGQGAHEQYF.

On this clone itself: This sample also contains other DNA sequences that code for the same CDR3. The chain couples TRBV2 to TRBJ2-4, with no clear D. V lost 4 bases, J lost 0 bases, and 4 bases lay in between. Germline CDR1 and CDR2: SNHLY and FYNNEI. The CDR3 extends over 13 amino acids. This chain's CDR3 is CASSAGAKNIQYF. The CDR3 nucleotides are TGTGCCAGCAGTGCGGGAGCCAAAAACATTCAGTACTTC.

V gene TRBV7-8 combines with J gene TRBJ2-7; 7 nucleotides match TRBD1. The germline CDR1 and CDR2 sequences are SGHVS and FQNEAQ. The CDR3 spans 14 residues. The J segment lost 0 bases and the V segment lost 4 bases, leaving 3 bases of the junction unmatched. The CDR3 sequence is CASSSGQYSYEQYF. The CDR3 bases are TGTGCCAGCAGCTCGGGACAGTACTCCTACGAGCAGTACTTC.